This TCR beta chain emerged from a study of T cells in narcolepsy. Study results and limitations: No autoreactive T cell clone sequences appeared in some memory CD4+ repertoires.

The method was immunoSEQ multiplex PCR; TCRdb's version includes in-frame clones alone and lacks a portion of them. The profile covers roughly 20,000 clones, with about nine tenths appearing a single time and roughly 0.68% taken by the ten largest. V gave up 2 bases and J gave up 0 bases, with 11 bases separating them. Germline CDR1 and CDR2: KGHSH and LQKENI. The CDR3 consists of 16 residues. In the case of this clone: What it binds is unknown.

This chain connects TRBV18 to TRBJ2-1, with D maybe TRBD1 (5 bases). This sequence originates from a human donor in good health. Sequencing was done on a sample of memory (CD45RA-) CD4+ T cells from blood. The CDR3 region has the DNA TGTGCCAGCTCACCAGACAGTCCGAGCTCCTACAATGAGCAGTTCTTC. Translation: CASSPDSPSSYNEQFF. Looking up the rest from reference TRBV18 and TRBJ2-1 gives the full variable domain: NAGVMQNPRHLVRRRGQEARLRCSPMKGHSHVYWYRQLPEEGLKFMVYLQKENIIDESGMPKERFSAEFPKEGPSILRIQQVVRGDSAAYFCASSPDSPSSYNEQFFGPGTRLTVL.